This TCR beta chain derives from a study of control samples from healthy donors and cancer patients. TCRdb's table, derived via immunoSEQ multiplex PCR, lists solely in-frame clones and lacks some. The data show some 120,000 clones, around 96% seen once. This CDR3 has 15 residues. Germline values: CDR1 LNHDA, CDR2 SQIVND (reference sequence). The ends were cut back, 3 bases at V and 0 bases at J, with 10 bases in the middle. Sequencing was performed on blood. This clonotype was sampled from a man under 40 in good health. This chain joins TRBV19 and TRBJ2-3, with D perhaps matching TRBD2 (5 bases). This chain's CDR3 is CASSMAGSSTDTQYF. CDR3 coding DNA: TGTGCCAGTAGTATGGCGGGCTCAAGCACAGATACGCAGTATTTT.